One TCR beta chain is described in this entry. The antigen remains undetermined. Germline lookup yields CDR1 SGHRS and CDR2 YFSETQ. The CDR3 loop spans 15 amino acids. The junction had 7 bases not matched to a gene; V was cut back by 4 bases and J by 4 bases. This sample is part of a study of CD8+ T cells in alopecia areata. About the research overall: Scoring of treated patients' severity used the percentage of affected scalp area.

The treatment here: oral pan-JAK inhibitor, 5-10 mg twice daily. Peripheral blood and lesional scalp punch biopsies were taken from alopecia areata patients. Points from the study as a whole: The study found TCR sharing across patients less clear than in mice, possibly for HLA reasons. Persistence in scalp and blood during tofacitinib was observed for many expanded lesional clones.

RNA was isolated and reverse transcribed to cDNA, the sequencing template. Libraries were prepared by immunoSEQ multiplex PCR; TCRdb keeps only in-frame clonotypes and omits some of them. Of approximately 200,000 clones in the sample, 50% to 60% are singletons; the top ten hold approximately 3.4%. Specimen: CD4+ T cells sorted from blood, collected at week 4, from a patient treated with tofacitinib. The V gene is TRBV5-1, the J gene TRBJ1-4; TRBD1 agrees at 7 bases. This receptor was taken from a human donor with alopecia areata. The CDR3 DNA follows: TGCGCCAGCAGCCCAGACAGGGCTGATAATGAAAAACTGTTTTTT. This encodes CASSPDRADNEKLFF.